This TCR beta chain was recovered during a study of radiotherapy plus CTLA-4 blockade in lung cancer. About the research overall: For 15% to 20% of patients, objective responses occurred, and approximately 31% had disease control.

Some clones are missing from TCRdb's copy, which holds only in-frame ones; the method was immunoSEQ multiplex PCR. The profile shows approximately 53,000 clones, 70% to 90% of them singletons. This clone has more than one count but fewer than ten. The sequence was obtained from a human donor with non-small cell lung cancer whose response to radiotherapy plus ipilimumab could not be evaluated. Source: peripheral blood, taken from a patient treated with radiotherapy plus ipilimumab.

This CDR3 reads CASSQDMTSGGETQYF. The CDR3 bases are TGCGCCAGCAGCCAAGACATGACTAGCGGAGGGGAGACCCAGTACTTC. The J gene is TRBJ2-5, the V gene TRBV4-3, with TRBD2 matching over 9 bases. Germline-derived CDR1 and CDR2 are LGHNA and YSLEER. The CDR3 is 16 amino acids. The junction had 7 bases not matched to a gene; V was cut back by 0 bases and J by 5 bases.